This record covers a single TCR beta chain. The antigen remains unidentified. The data are from a study of OX40 agonist ivuxolimab in advanced cancers. Study-level findings and limits: Several nonresponders also turned out to have low normalized T-cell clonal expansion.

Trimming pared 2 bases from V and 6 bases from J, leaving 14 bases between. The germline CDR1 and CDR2 sequences are MNHEY and SVGAGI. CDR3 length equals 16 residues. Repertoires were generated with immunoSEQ multiplex PCR, while TCRdb's copy carries only in-frame clones and drops some. This sample yields around 53,000 clones, of which 84% are seen a single time; 0.5% to 0.7% belongs to the top ten. The rearrangement links TRBV6-5 to TRBJ1-6; D is unresolved. The TCR was taken from an adult with an advanced solid tumor such as melanoma, head and neck, liver or kidney cancer. Sequenced here: CD4+ or CD8+ T cells sorted from blood, sampled in a trial of the OX40 agonist ivuxolimab. CDR3 region: CASSYLPRQINSPLHF. The CDR3 DNA reads as TGTGCCAGCAGTTACCTCCCCAGGCAAATTAATTCACCCCTCCACTTT.